The rows below give T cell receptor beta chains drawn from one sample of a study of T-cell reconstitution after alpha-beta-depleted transplantation in children. TCRdb re-analysed the PCR reads in MiXCR, keeping a single row per CDR3 protein. The data hold around 300,000 distinct CDR3 sequences, with 10% observed a single time. The specimen was PBMCs, collected before TCRalphabeta/CD19-depleted stem cell transplant. These receptors came from a boy under three years old with acute myeloid leukemia, due to receive a stem cell transplant. Both conserved end residues are part of each CDR3. The D gene is left open where the match is weak. Only some rows state a clone size, as once, few, many or a class for expanded clones.

v_gene	d_gene	abundance	j_gene	CDR3nt	CDR3aa
TRBV11-2	-	-	TRBJ2-1	TGTGCCAGCAGCTTAGGTTTCCGCGGGGCTGGGGGTCACAATGAGCAGTTCTTC	CASSLGFRGAGGHNEQFF
TRBV5-1	-	many	TRBJ2-1	TGCGCCAGCAGCTTGCTGGGGGGTGTCGGCCTCTCCTACAATGAGCAGTTCTTC	CASSLLGGVGLSYNEQFF
TRBV10-3	-	many	TRBJ2-5	TGTGCCATCAGTGCGGGGCTTTTAGAGACCCAGTACTTC	CAISAGLLETQYF
TRBV6-1	TRBD1	-	TRBJ1-6	TGTGCCAGCAGGCGACAGGGCGGATTCTCACCCCTCCACTTT	CASRRQGGFSPLHF
TRBV7-9	-	many	TRBJ2-1	TGTGCCAGCAGCTTATCGAACTCCTACAATGAGCAGTTCTTC	CASSLSNSYNEQFF
TRBV19	-	-	TRBJ2-1	TGTGCCAGTAGTATTTGGGGGCGCAGCTATCATGAGCAGTTCTTC	CASSIWGRSYHEQFF
TRBV7-6	-	-	TRBJ2-7	TGTGCCAGCAGCTTCAGGGGGGACCCCCCCTACGAGCAGTACTTC	CASSFRGDPPYEQYF
TRBV5-6	-	medium-sized	TRBJ1-2	TGTGCCAGCAGCCCCGGGACCTTATATTCGGGCTACACCTTC	CASSPGTLYSGYTF
TRBV29-1	TRBD1	many	TRBJ2-1	TGCAGCGCAGTACAGGGGTTCTCCTACAATGAGCAGTTCTTC	CSAVQGFSYNEQFF
TRBV27	TRBD2	many	TRBJ2-3	TGTGCCAGCACCGGACTAGCGGGATTGGCTAGCACAGATACGCAGTATTTT	CASTGLAGLASTDTQYF
TRBV20-1	TRBD2	many	TRBJ2-7	TGCAGTGCTTCTAGCGGGGGAAGGTTACACGAGCAGTACTTC	CSASSGGRLHEQYF
TRBV20-1	-	-	TRBJ1-2	TGCAGTCCCGACAGATTCTATGGCTACACCTTC	CSPDRFYGYTF
TRBV3-1	TRBD2	-	TRBJ2-3	TGTGCCAGCAGCCAAGAAGGGCTAGCGGGGACATCTAGCACAGATACGCAGTATTTT	CASSQEGLAGTSSTDTQYF
TRBV7-2	-	-	TRBJ2-7	TGTGCCAGCAGTTCTCGACAGGTGGGCTACGAGCAGTACTTC	CASSSRQVGYEQYF
TRBV20-1	-	few	TRBJ2-7	TGCAGTGCTCAAGGCCGCGGGGCATTCTACGAGCAGTACTTC	CSAQGRGAFYEQYF
TRBV7-3	-	many	TRBJ1-6	TGTGCCAGCAGCTTAACCAGGGCCAATTCACCCCTCCACTTT	CASSLTRANSPLHF
TRBV6-1	-	few	TRBJ2-1	TGTGCCAGCAGTCCAGGGCACGGTGGCTCCTACAATGAGCAGTTCTTC	CASSPGHGGSYNEQFF
TRBV4-3	TRBD2	many	TRBJ2-3	TGCGCCAGATTTAAGGGGAGGGGCGCAGATACGCAGTATTTT	CARFKGRGADTQYF
TRBV9	TRBD1	many	TRBJ2-3	TGTGCCAGCAGCGTAGGCCACAGGGGGACCTCTGCCAGAGATACGCAGTATTTT	CASSVGHRGTSARDTQYF
TRBV18	-	many	TRBJ2-7	TGTGCCAGCAGTCCGGACAGCTCCTACGAGCAGTACTTC	CASSPDSSYEQYF
TRBV7-9	-	few	TRBJ1-4	TGTGCCAGCAGCCGCCGGGACGCCAATGAAAAACTGTTTTTT	CASSRRDANEKLFF
TRBV29-1	TRBD1	many	TRBJ1-2	TGCAGCGCCATAGACAGGGGAGGCGGCTACACCTTC	CSAIDRGGGYTF
TRBV12-3/TRBV12-4	-	-	TRBJ2-7	TGTGCCAGCAGCTCTGCCCAGCGTCCAGCGGCCTTC	CASSSAQRPAAF
TRBV29-1	-	many	TRBJ2-6	TGCAGCGTTAGACAGTTCTCTGGGGCCAACGTCCTGACTTTC	CSVRQFSGANVLTF
TRBV15	-	many	TRBJ2-7	TGTGCCACCAGCAGCCTTTTTATTGGAAACCCAAGTTACGAGCAGTACTTC	CATSSLFIGNPSYEQYF
TRBV7-9	TRBD1	many	TRBJ1-1	TGTGCCAGCAGCTTAGGAGACAGGGGGAATACTGAAGCTTTCTTT	CASSLGDRGNTEAFF
TRBV12-3/TRBV12-4	-	many	TRBJ2-4	TGTGCCAGCATGGCGGGGGTAACTCGGACAGGGAGAGCCAAAAACATTCAGTACTTC	CASMAGVTRTGRAKNIQYF
TRBV15	TRBD2	many	TRBJ2-1	TGTGCCACCAGCAGGGCAACCGGGACTAGCGGGATCGGGTACAATGAGCAGTTCTTC	CATSRATGTSGIGYNEQFF
TRBV20-1	-	few	TRBJ2-6	TGCAGTGCTAGTTCCATAGGCTGGGGGCCTGGGGCCAACGTCCTGACTTTC	CSASSIGWGPGANVLTF
TRBV18	-	many	TRBJ2-3	TGTGCCAGCTCACCCCCCGGGCGAGTTACGCAGTATTTT	CASSPPGRVTQYF
TRBV18	-	-	TRBJ2-1	TGTGCCAGCTCACCGGGACAAATCTACAATGAGCAGTTCTTC	CASSPGQIYNEQFF
TRBV11-2	-	few	TRBJ2-3	TGTGCCAGCAGCCCTCCCACGTACGGAAGAGGGTCAGATACGCAGTATTTT	CASSPPTYGRGSDTQYF
TRBV29-1	TRBD2	-	TRBJ2-1	TGCAGCGTTGAAACACTAGCGGGAGTCTACAATGAGCAGTTCTTC	CSVETLAGVYNEQFF
TRBV24-1	-	many	TRBJ2-5	TGTGCCACCAGTGATTCGCGACGGGAGGAGACCCAGTACTTC	CATSDSRREETQYF
TRBV11-2	-	many	TRBJ2-3	TGTGCCAGCAGCTTAGTACCCCTACCAACAGATACGCAGTATTTT	CASSLVPLPTDTQYF
TRBV7-2	-	many	TRBJ2-7	TGTGCCAGCAGCGCAGGTAGCGGACCCTACGAGCAGTACTTC	CASSAGSGPYEQYF
TRBV4-2	-	few	TRBJ2-2	TGTGCCAGCAGCCAAGATATTAGGGCGCCTAGCACCGGGGAGCTGTTTTTT	CASSQDIRAPSTGELFF
TRBV28	-	many	TRBJ1-1	TGTGCCAGCAGTTTATCGATCCACGAGGCGAACACTGAAGCTTTCTTT	CASSLSIHEANTEAFF
TRBV9	-	many	TRBJ2-3	TGTGCCAGCAGCGGATTTGGACAGAGCTCCGATACGCAGTATTTT	CASSGFGQSSDTQYF
TRBV20-1	TRBD1	many	TRBJ1-1	TGCAGTGCTAGGGAGGGGGCGAACACTGAAGCTTTCTTT	CSAREGANTEAFF
TRBV7-9	-	many	TRBJ2-3	TGTGCCAGCAGCCCGACGGGGAGTGCAAGCACAGATACGCAGTATTTT	CASSPTGSASTDTQYF
TRBV24-1	TRBD1	-	TRBJ2-2	TGTGCCACCAGTGAACCCGGGACAGCCCCCTCTGTCACCACCGGGGAGCTGTTTTTT	CATSEPGTAPSVTTGELFF
TRBV20-1	-	many	TRBJ1-2	TGCAGTGCTAGCCCAGTCCGGGCCTATGGCTACACCTTC	CSASPVRAYGYTF
TRBV14	-	-	TRBJ2-4	TGTGCCAGCAGCCCTTCCAGGAAAAACATTCAGTACTTC	CASSPSRKNIQYF
TRBV5-1	-	many	TRBJ2-3	TGCGCCAGCAACCCTTATGGGGACCCTAGCACAGATACGCAGTATTTT	CASNPYGDPSTDTQYF
TRBV28	-	many	TRBJ2-7	TGTGCCAGCATCCTTTATGGGGGATTAACCTCCTACGAGCAGTACTTC	CASILYGGLTSYEQYF
TRBV12-3/TRBV12-4	TRBD2	few	TRBJ2-5	TGTGCCAGCACCCTCGGGGGGGGGGCATTAGAGACCCAGTACTTC	CASTLGGGALETQYF
TRBV7-9	-	many	TRBJ1-2	TGTGCCAGCAGCTTGTGGCGATCTCTTAGGAGTAACTATGGCTACACCTTC	CASSLWRSLRSNYGYTF
TRBV7-9	-	many	TRBJ2-2	TGTGCCAGCAGCTTAGGGTACGGGACTGCGAACACCGGGGAGCTGTTTTTT	CASSLGYGTANTGELFF
TRBV9	TRBD2	many	TRBJ2-1	TGTGCCAGCAGCGTGCTAGCGGGGGGGCTTGTGGAGCAGTTCTTC	CASSVLAGGLVEQFF
TRBV6-1	-	-	TRBJ2-7	TGTGCCAGCAGTGAAGCGCACAACGACCAGTACTTC	CASSEAHNDQYF
TRBV2	TRBD1	many	TRBJ1-2	TGTGCCAGCATGAAGCGGGACAGGCTTGTTGGCTACACCTTC	CASMKRDRLVGYTF
TRBV6-1	-	many	TRBJ1-1	TGTGCCAGCAGTAAAACAGTTGTGAACACTGAAGCTTTCTTT	CASSKTVVNTEAFF
TRBV27	-	-	TRBJ2-1	TGTGCCAGCAGTTTCACAAGGGGGGCCTACAATGAGCAGTTCTTC	CASSFTRGAYNEQFF
TRBV7-9	-	-	TRBJ2-7	TGTGCCAGCAGCTTAGCAGGGGATACCGAGCAGTACTTC	CASSLAGDTEQYF
TRBV7-6	TRBD2	many	TRBJ2-1	TGTGCCAGCAGCCTTAGCGGGATCTTCTACAATGAGCAGTTCTTC	CASSLSGIFYNEQFF
TRBV28	-	many	TRBJ1-1	TGTGCCAGCAGTTTGCCGACAGCCCATGGAGCTTTCTTT	CASSLPTAHGAFF
TRBV3-1	TRBD1	many	TRBJ1-2	TGTGCCAGCAGCCCCCAGGGGACAGCAATCTATGGCTACACCTTC	CASSPQGTAIYGYTF